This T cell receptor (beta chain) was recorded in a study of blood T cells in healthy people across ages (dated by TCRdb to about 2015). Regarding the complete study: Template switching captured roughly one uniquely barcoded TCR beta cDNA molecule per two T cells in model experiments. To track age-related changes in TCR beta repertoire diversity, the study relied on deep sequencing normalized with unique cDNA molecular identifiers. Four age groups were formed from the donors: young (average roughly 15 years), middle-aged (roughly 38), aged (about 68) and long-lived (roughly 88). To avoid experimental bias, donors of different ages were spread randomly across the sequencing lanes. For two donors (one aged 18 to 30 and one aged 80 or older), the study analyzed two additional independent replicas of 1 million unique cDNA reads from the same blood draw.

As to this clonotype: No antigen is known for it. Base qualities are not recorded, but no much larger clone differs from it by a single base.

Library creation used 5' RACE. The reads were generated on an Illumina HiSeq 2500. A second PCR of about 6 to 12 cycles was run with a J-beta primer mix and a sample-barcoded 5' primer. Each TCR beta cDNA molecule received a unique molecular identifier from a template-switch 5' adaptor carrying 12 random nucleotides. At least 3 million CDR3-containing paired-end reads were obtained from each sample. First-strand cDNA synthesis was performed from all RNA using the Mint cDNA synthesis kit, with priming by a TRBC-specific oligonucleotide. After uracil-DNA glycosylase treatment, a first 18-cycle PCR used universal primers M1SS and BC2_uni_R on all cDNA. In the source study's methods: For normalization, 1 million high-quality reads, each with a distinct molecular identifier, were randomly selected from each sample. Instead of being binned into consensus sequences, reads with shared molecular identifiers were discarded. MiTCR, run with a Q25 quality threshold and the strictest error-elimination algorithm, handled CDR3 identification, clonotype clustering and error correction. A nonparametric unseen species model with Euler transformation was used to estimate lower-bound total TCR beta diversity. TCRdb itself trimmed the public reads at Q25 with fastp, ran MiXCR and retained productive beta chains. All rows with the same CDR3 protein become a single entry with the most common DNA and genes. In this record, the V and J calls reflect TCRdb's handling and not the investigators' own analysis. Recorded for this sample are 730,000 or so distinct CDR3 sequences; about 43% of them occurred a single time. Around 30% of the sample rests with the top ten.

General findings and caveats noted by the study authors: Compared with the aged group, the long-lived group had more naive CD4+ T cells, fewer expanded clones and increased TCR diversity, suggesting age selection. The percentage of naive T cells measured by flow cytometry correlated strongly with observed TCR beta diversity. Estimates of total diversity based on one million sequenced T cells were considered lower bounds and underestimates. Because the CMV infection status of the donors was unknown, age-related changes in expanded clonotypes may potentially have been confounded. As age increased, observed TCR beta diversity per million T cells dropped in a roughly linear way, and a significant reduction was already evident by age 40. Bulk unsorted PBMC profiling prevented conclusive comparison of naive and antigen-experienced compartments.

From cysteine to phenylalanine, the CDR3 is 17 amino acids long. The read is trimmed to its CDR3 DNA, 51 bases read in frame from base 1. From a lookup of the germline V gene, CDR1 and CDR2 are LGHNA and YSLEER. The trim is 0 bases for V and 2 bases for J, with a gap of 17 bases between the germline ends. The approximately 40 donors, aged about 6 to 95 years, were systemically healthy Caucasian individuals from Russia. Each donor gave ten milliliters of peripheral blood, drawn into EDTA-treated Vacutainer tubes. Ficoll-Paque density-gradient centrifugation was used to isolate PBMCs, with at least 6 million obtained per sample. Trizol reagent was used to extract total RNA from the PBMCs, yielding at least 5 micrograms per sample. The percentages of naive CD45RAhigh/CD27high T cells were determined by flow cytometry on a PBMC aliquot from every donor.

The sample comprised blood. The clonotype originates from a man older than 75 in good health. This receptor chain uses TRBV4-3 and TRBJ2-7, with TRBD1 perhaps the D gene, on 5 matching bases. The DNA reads TGCGCCAGCAGCCAAGAGAGAGGAGTAGACAGTACCTACGAGCAGTACTTC. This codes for CASSQERGVDSTYEQYF.